These 4 T cell receptor beta chains were all obtained from the same sample, sequenced in a study of T cell repertoires in cytomegalovirus infection. TCRdb independently ran MiXCR on the reads; one entry per CDR3 protein. The sample carries about 890,000 distinct CDR3 sequences, around 32% recorded once. What these receptors recognize is not known. Sequenced here: cultured CD8+ T cells from PBMCs, sampled from culture after CMV antigen stimulation. These receptors were obtained from a human donor in good health (CMV status not recorded). Some clones in this sample may be carry-over from other donors' samples.

This clonotype showed up many times. The chain combines TRBV28 with TRBJ2-5, with D hard to call. With 3 bases removed from V and 0 bases from J, the gap between germline ends came to 8 bases. The CDR3 has 14 residues. CDR1 MDHEN and CDR2 SYDVKM come from the germline V gene. CDR3 sequence reads: CASSFLGNQETQYF. CDR3 DNA: TGTGCCAGCAGTTTTTTAGGGAACCAAGAGACCCAGTACTTC.

The chain employs TRBV27 and TRBJ2-7, with 8 bases lining up with TRBD2. CDR1 is MNHEY and CDR2 is SMNVEV in the germline V gene (reference sequence). The CDR3 is 14 residues long. V was clipped by 6 bases and J by 6 bases; unmatched bases: 10. The CDR3 spells CASSPGLGATEQYF. CDR3 nucleotides: TGTGCCAGCAGCCCGGGACTAGGAGCTACCGAGCAGTACTTC.

The chain employs TRBV2 and TRBJ1-6, with TRBD1 matching 10 bases. The germline V gene encodes CDR1 SNHLY and CDR2 FYNNEI. The CDR3 sequence is 16 residues long. V was pared by 3 bases and J by 9 bases, with 8 bases of the junction left unmatched. Here the CDR3 reads CASSDRRTGGFSPLHF. The CDR3 nucleotides are TGTGCCAGCAGTGACCGACGGACAGGGGGTTTTTCACCCCTCCACTTT.

The V and J genes are TRBV7-6 and TRBJ1-1, with D uncertain. The CDR3 is 12 residues long. Trimming stripped 5 bases from V and 4 bases from J, with 8 bases between. Germline assignment: CDR1 SGHVS and CDR2 FNYEAQ. CDR3 protein: CASSGRSTEAFF. CDR3 nucleotide sequence: TGTGCCAGCAGCGGTCGGTCCACTGAAGCTTTCTTT.